This TCR beta chain was obtained from a study of PD-1 blockade in classical Hodgkin lymphoma. Time point indicated: cycle 4 day 1 (C4D1), after less than 7 weeks of nivolumab. Each of the patients experienced relapse following autologous stem cell transplantation, and their brentuximab vedotin exposure differed. Thawed PBMCs yielded CD4+ T cells through magnetic negative selection. The V and J ends lost 4 bases and 4 bases, in that order; junction bases with no gene match: 6. CDR1 is LGHNA and CDR2 is YSLEER in the germline V gene. The CDR3 is made up of 14 amino acids. Profiling relied on immunoSEQ multiplex PCR, and the TCRdb table lists in-frame clones only, not all of them. The table shows about 12,000 clones, with about 79% occurring only once.

This chain connects TRBV4-3 to TRBJ2-7; 8 bases line up with TRBD1. The sequencing used CD4+ T cells from blood, collected before the fourth cycle of nivolumab. This TCR was sampled from a human donor with classical Hodgkin lymphoma. CDR3: CASSRSTGVYEQYF. DNA for the CDR3: TGCGCCAGCAGCCGATCGACAGGGGTGTACGAGCAGTACTTC.